Each of the 19 T cell receptor beta chains below was sequenced from the same sample in a study of blood T cell repertoires in COVID-19 (dated by TCRdb to 2018 to 2021). Preparation of the library involved the immunoSEQ multiplex PCR assay. TCRdb stores this immuneACCESS table with in-frame sequences only. Part of the clones is absent; in the studies checked, under half of the shortfall reflects unresolved V genes, and no reason is known for the rest. Here the sample has some 200,000 clones; around 80% occur a single time. About 13% of the sample belongs to the ten largest clones. Sequencing was done on a sample of peripheral blood. The source of these receptors is a human donor in a cohort sampled during active COVID-19.

The chain has TRBV6-5 and TRBJ2-7; tentatively, D is TRBD2 (5 bases). This CDR3 has 13 residues. Trimming cost V 0 bases and J 3 bases, with 6 bases left between them. Germline CDR1 MNHEY, CDR2 SVGAGI. The CDR3 coding sequence is TGTGCCAGCAGTTACTCCGGGGTCTACGAGCAGTACTTC. Its translation: CASSYSGVYEQYF.

The chain combines TRBV7-9 with TRBJ1-1; no reliable D call. Germline CDR1 is SEHNR and CDR2 is FQNEAQ (reference sequence). The germline V and J ends were trimmed by 2 bases and 0 bases, with 7 bases remaining between them. The CDR3 consists of 14 residues. The CDR3 spells CASSLQNMNTEAFF. The CDR3 DNA is TGTGCCAGCAGCTTACAGAATATGAACACTGAAGCTTTCTTT.

This clone is a singleton in its sample. The sample carries other DNA sequences with the same CDR3. The rearrangement uses TRBV18 and TRBJ2-5; 7 bases are shared with TRBD1. In germline, CDR1 is KGHSH, CDR2 LQKENI. The CDR3 is 14 amino acids. Trimming removed 3 bases from V and 1 base from J; junction bases left unmatched: 2. The CDR3 loop reads CASSPNRGQETQYF. The CDR3 DNA sequence: TGTGCCAGCTCACCCAACAGGGGCCAAGAGACCCAGTACTTC. Full variable domain (outside the CDR3, taken from reference TRBV18 and TRBJ2-5): NAGVMQNPRHLVRRRGQEARLRCSPMKGHSHVYWYRQLPEEGLKFMVYLQKENIIDESGMPKERFSAEFPKEGPSILRIQQVVRGDSAAYFCASSPNRGQETQYFGPGTRLLVL.

The J gene is TRBJ1-1, the V gene TRBV10-2; 7 nucleotides line up with TRBD1. Germline V gene lookup returns CDR1 WSHSY and CDR2 SAAADI. The CDR3 length is 15 residues. After removal of 3 bases from V and 1 base from J, the junction contained 5 bases not matched to a gene. The CDR3 coding sequence is TGCGCCAGCAGTGACACAGGGGCCCCGAACACTGAAGCTTTCTTT. This encodes CASSDTGAPNTEAFF.

The chain is built from TRBV6-1 and TRBJ2-1, with D maybe TRBD2 (5 bases). V lost 1 base and J lost 0, with 10 bases in between. CDR3 length equals 16 residues. Germline CDR1 MNHNS, CDR2 SASEGT. The CDR3 sequence: CASSEERQSSYNEQFF. DNA of the CDR3: TGTGCCAGCAGTGAAGAGCGGCAGAGCTCCTACAATGAGCAGTTCTTC.

CDR3: CSASLTFGTVAESSYNEQFF. The CDR3 DNA follows: TGCAGTGCTAGTTTGACATTCGGGACCGTAGCGGAGAGCTCCTACAATGAGCAGTTCTTC. The rearrangement joins TRBV20-1 to TRBJ2-1; tentatively, D is TRBD2 (6 bases). Between the trimmed V and J ends, which lost 3 bases and 0 bases, there was a span of 27 bases. Germline CDR1 DFQATT, CDR2 SNEGSKA (reference sequence). This CDR3 spans 20 amino acids.

The chain combines TRBV5-1 with TRBJ2-1; 9 bases map to TRBD1. V lost 3 bases and J lost 9; bases outside the gene matches: 13. The CDR3 runs 16 residues. The germline CDR1 and CDR2 sequences are SGHRS and YFSETQ. CDR3 coding DNA: TGCGCCAGCAGCTACAGCCGGGACAGGGTTTTGGGTGAGCAGTTCTTC. Amino acids: CASSYSRDRVLGEQFF.

The rearrangement links TRBV6-5 to TRBJ1-2, with D unclear. The CDR3 has 14 residues. Germline CDR1 and CDR2: MNHEY and SVGAGI. V gave up 4 bases and J gave up 4 bases, with 13 bases separating them. CDR3 DNA sequence: TGTGCCAGCAGTTTACAGCCTGCAACCTATGGCTACACCTTC. This sequence encodes CASSLQPATYGYTF.

This clone was recorded a few times. The same CDR3 is also encoded by other DNA sequences in this sample. V is TRBV4-1 and J is TRBJ2-7; maybe TRBD1 (5 bases). Between the trimmed V and J ends, which lost 1 base and 3 bases, there was a span of 10 bases. From germline, CDR1 is MGHRA and CDR2 YSYEKL. The CDR3 is made up of 14 amino acids. CDR3 DNA sequence: TGCGCCAGCAGCCAAGGCTCTAGGGGCTACGAGCAGTACTTC. Amino acids: CASSQGSRGYEQYF.

The genes are TRBV6-5 and TRBJ2-5; 8 bases are shared with TRBD2. The germline gives CDR1 MNHEY, CDR2 SVGAGI. The CDR3 spans 12 residues. J lost 7 bases, V lost 4 bases, and 2 bases had no gene match. The CDR3 reads CASSFGGGTQYF. CDR3 coding DNA: TGTGCCAGCAGTTTCGGGGGGGGGACCCAGTACTTC.

This sequence joins TRBV18 and TRBJ2-5; D remains ambiguous. The V end was cut by 3 bases, the J end by 1 base, with 6 bases between. Germline V CDR1 and CDR2: KGHSH, LQKENI. This CDR3 is 13 amino acids long. Here the CDR3 DNA reads TGTGCCAGCTCACCGCGAATCCAAGAGACCCAGTACTTC. It specifies CASSPRIQETQYF.

This chain uses TRBV6-1 with TRBJ1-5; TRBD1 is a possible D gene (6 bases). With 3 bases removed from V and 8 bases from J, the gap between germline ends came to 14 bases. This CDR3 region has 14 residues. Germline lookup yields CDR1 MNHNS and CDR2 SASEGT. The CDR3 spells CASSEGQGSEPQHF. The CDR3 nucleotides are TGTGCCAGCAGTGAGGGCCAGGGGTCGGAGCCCCAGCATTTT.

This clone was seen ten or more times. This same CDR3 is encoded by further DNA sequences in the sample. The chain is built from TRBV19 and TRBJ2-5; possibly TRBD2 for D (6 bases). CDR1 is LNHDA, CDR2 SQIVND, per germline (reference sequence). The CDR3 consists of 15 residues. V was pared by 3 bases and J by 4 bases, with 15 bases between. CDR3 sequence reads: CASSMGGRGGETQYF. CDR3 coding DNA: TGTGCCAGTAGTATGGGTGGGCGGGGCGGAGAGACCCAGTACTTC.

The V call is TRBV5-1, the J call TRBJ2-5; D perhaps matches TRBD2 (6 bases). The CDR3 spans 15 residues. Per the germline V gene, CDR1 is SGHRS and CDR2 is YFSETQ. The V end was cut by 6 bases, the J end by 1 base, with 16 bases between. This chain's CDR3 is CASTSSGDAQETQYF. The CDR3 region has the DNA TGCGCCAGCACCTCTTCGGGGGATGCCCAAGAGACCCAGTACTTC.

This CDR3 reads CASSFTDTNTEAFF. The CDR3 nucleotides are TGTGCCAGCAGCTTCACAGATACTAACACTGAAGCTTTCTTT. The rearrangement joins TRBV13 to TRBJ1-1, with unresolved D. The CDR3 is 14 residues long. Trimming cost V 3 bases and J 2 bases, with 10 bases left between them. In germline, CDR1 is PRHDT, CDR2 FYEKMQ (reference sequence).

The rearrangement links TRBV13 to TRBJ2-7; no firm D call. V was cut by 2 bases and J by 4 bases, with 3 bases left in between. CDR1 is PRHDT, CDR2 FYEKMQ, per germline (reference sequence). This CDR3 is 11 amino acids long. The CDR3 region is CASSLYYEQYF. The DNA for the CDR3 is TGTGCCAGCAGCTTATATTACGAGCAGTACTTC.

V is TRBV28 and J is TRBJ1-1, with TRBD1 matching 10 bases. The CDR3 loop spans 16 amino acids. Germline trimming cut 6 bases from V and 0 bases from J; bases unmatched to any gene: 7. Germline V gene sequence: CDR1 MDHEN, CDR2 SYDVKM. CDR3 amino acids: CASSLPGTGVNTEAFF. The CDR3 coding sequence is TGTGCCAGCAGCCTCCCCGGGACAGGGGTGAACACTGAAGCTTTCTTT.

This CDR3 reads CASSQDHNRAREQYF. The DNA for the CDR3 is TGTGCCAGCAGCCAAGATCATAACAGGGCTCGGGAGCAGTACTTC. The gene calls are TRBV3-1 (or the pseudogene TRBV3-2) and TRBJ2-7, with D possibly TRBD1 on 6 matching bases. The CDR3 is 15 amino acids. Germline assignment: CDR1 LGHDT and CDR2 YNNKEL (reference sequence). V dropped 0 bases and J dropped 7 bases, with 16 bases sitting between them.

The chain is built from TRBV6-1 and TRBJ1-5; maybe TRBD1 (6 bases). The CDR3 has 16 amino acids. Deletions cut 2 bases from V and 0 bases from J, with 11 bases between. Germline CDR1 reads MNHNS; CDR2 reads SASEGT. The CDR3, as DNA: TGTGCCAGCAGTGAATGGGGGCCCTATAGCAATCAGCCCCAGCATTTT. Translating it yields CASSEWGPYSNQPQHF.